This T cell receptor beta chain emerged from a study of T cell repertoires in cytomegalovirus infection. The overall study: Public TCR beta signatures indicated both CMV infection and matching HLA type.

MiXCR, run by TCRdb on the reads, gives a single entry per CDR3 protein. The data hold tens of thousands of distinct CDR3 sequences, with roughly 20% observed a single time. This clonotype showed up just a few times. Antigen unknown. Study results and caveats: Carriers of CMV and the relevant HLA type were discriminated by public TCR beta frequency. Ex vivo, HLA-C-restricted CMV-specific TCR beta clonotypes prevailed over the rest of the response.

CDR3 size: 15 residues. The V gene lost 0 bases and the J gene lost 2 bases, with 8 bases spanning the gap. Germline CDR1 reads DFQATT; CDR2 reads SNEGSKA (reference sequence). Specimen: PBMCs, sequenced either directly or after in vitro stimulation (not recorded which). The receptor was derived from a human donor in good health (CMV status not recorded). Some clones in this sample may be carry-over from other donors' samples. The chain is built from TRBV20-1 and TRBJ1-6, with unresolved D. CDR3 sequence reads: CSAREAGAYNSPLHF. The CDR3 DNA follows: TGCAGTGCTAGAGAGGCTGGAGCCTATAATTCACCCCTCCACTTT.